This record covers a single TCR beta chain. This sample is drawn from a study of glioma-infiltrating T cells after dendritic cell vaccination. Regarding time point: after dendritic cell vaccination, including at tumor progression/relapse. Trimming removed 6 bases from V and 3 bases from J; junction bases left unmatched: 5. CDR3 size: 14 residues. CDR1 WSHSY and CDR2 SAAADI come from the germline V gene. Using immunoSEQ multiplex PCR, the repertoire was profiled, and TCRdb retains in-frame clones only, with some absent. The sample has approximately 110,000 clones, 90% seen once. The rearrangement links TRBV10-2 to TRBJ2-7, with TRBD2 identical over 10 bases. The sample in question was blood, obtained after dendritic cell vaccination. This TCR derives from a human donor with glioblastoma. CDR3 amino acids: CASRQAGGGYEQYF. For the CDR3, the DNA is TGCGCCAGCAGGCAAGCGGGAGGGGGCTACGAGCAGTACTTC.